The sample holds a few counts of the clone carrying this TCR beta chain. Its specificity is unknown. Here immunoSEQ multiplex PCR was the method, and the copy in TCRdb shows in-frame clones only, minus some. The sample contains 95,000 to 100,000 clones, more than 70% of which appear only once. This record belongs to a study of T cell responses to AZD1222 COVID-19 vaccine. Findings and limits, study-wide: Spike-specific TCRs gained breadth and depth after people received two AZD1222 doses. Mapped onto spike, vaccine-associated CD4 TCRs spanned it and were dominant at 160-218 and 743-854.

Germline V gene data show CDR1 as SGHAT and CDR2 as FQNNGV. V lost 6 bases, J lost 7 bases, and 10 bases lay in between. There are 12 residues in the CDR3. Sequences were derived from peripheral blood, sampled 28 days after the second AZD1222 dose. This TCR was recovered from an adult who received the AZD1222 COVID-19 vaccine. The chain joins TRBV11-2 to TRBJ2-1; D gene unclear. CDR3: CASSRVRNEQFF. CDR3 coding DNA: TGTGCCAGCAGTAGGGTACGAAATGAGCAGTTCTTC.